This is a list of T cell receptor beta chains from one sample in a study of T cell changes during pregnancy in multiple sclerosis. The protocol was immunoSEQ multiplex PCR, while the TCRdb copy is restricted to in-frame clones and leaves out a portion. The profile shows roughly 44,000 clones, roughly 91% of them singletons. The specimen was CD8+ T cells from peripheral blood mononuclear cells, collected after pregnancy. The receptors were sampled from a female donor in good health, enrolled as a control in a pregnancy study. CDR3s include the opening cysteine and the closing phenylalanine or tryptophan. D genes are given only for firm matches. Size is stated for part of the rows, as once, few or many counts, or as a class when the clone is expanded.

v_call: TRBV29-1
j_call: TRBJ2-7
cdr3_length: 13
d_call: TRBD1
clone_size: -
cdr3_aa: CSVVSGQGYEQYF
cdr3_nt: TGCAGCGTTGTATCAGGACAGGGCTACGAGCAGTACTTC

v_call: TRBV10-3
j_call: TRBJ2-5
cdr3_length: 12
d_call: TRBD1
clone_size: -
cdr3_aa: CASQGAEETQYF
cdr3_nt: TGTGCCTCCCAGGGGGCCGAAGAGACCCAGTACTTC

v_call: TRBV7-9
j_call: TRBJ1-1
cdr3_length: 15
d_call: TRBD1
clone_size: -
cdr3_aa: CASSPSTGANTEAFF
cdr3_nt: TGTGCCAGCAGCCCAAGCACAGGGGCGAACACTGAAGCTTTCTTT

v_call: TRBV4-2
j_call: TRBJ2-5
cdr3_length: 16
d_call: -
clone_size: -
cdr3_aa: CASSQDRGSSRETQYF
cdr3_nt: TGTGCCAGCAGCCAAGATAGGGGATCTTCGAGGGAGACCCAGTACTTC

v_call: TRBV7-8
j_call: TRBJ2-7
cdr3_length: 13
d_call: TRBD1
clone_size: -
cdr3_aa: CASSLGQGAEQYF
cdr3_nt: TGTGCCAGCAGCTTAGGGCAGGGGGCCGAGCAGTACTTC

v_call: TRBV4-2
j_call: TRBJ1-5
cdr3_length: 14
d_call: -
clone_size: -
cdr3_aa: CASSQDIGDQPQHF
cdr3_nt: TGTGCCAGCAGCCAAGATATCGGGGATCAGCCCCAGCATTTT

v_call: TRBV9
j_call: TRBJ1-1
cdr3_length: 15
d_call: -
clone_size: medium-sized
cdr3_aa: CASSQSGGAGTEAFF
cdr3_nt: TGTGCCAGCAGCCAAAGTGGAGGGGCGGGCACTGAAGCTTTCTTT

v_call: TRBV4-1
j_call: TRBJ2-2
cdr3_length: 15
d_call: -
clone_size: -
cdr3_aa: CASSQGTSGTGELFF
cdr3_nt: TGCGCCAGCAGCCAAGGGACCTCGGGGACCGGGGAGCTGTTTTTT

v_call: TRBV5-1
j_call: TRBJ1-4
cdr3_length: 13
d_call: -
clone_size: -
cdr3_aa: CASSASQGGKLFF
cdr3_nt: TGCGCCAGCAGCGCATCCCAGGGCGGAAAACTGTTTTTT

v_call: TRBV5-4
j_call: TRBJ1-2
cdr3_length: 17
d_call: -
clone_size: -
cdr3_aa: CASSLFPGQTMDYGYTF
cdr3_nt: TGTGCCAGCAGCTTGTTCCCCGGACAGACTATGGACTATGGCTACACCTTC

v_call: TRBV4-2
j_call: TRBJ1-4
cdr3_length: 16
d_call: -
clone_size: few
cdr3_aa: CASSQVLAGINEKLFF
cdr3_nt: TGTGCCAGCAGCCAAGTCCTGGCAGGGATTAATGAAAAACTGTTTTTT

v_call: TRBV5-1
j_call: TRBJ2-2
cdr3_length: 17
d_call: TRBD1
clone_size: few
cdr3_aa: CASSWPRDRENTGELFF
cdr3_nt: TGCGCCAGCAGCTGGCCCCGGGACAGGGAAAACACCGGGGAGCTGTTTTTT

v_call: TRBV7-9
j_call: TRBJ1-1
cdr3_length: 14
d_call: -
clone_size: -
cdr3_aa: CASSLDGTNTEAFF
cdr3_nt: TGTGCCAGCAGCTTAGATGGTACAAACACTGAAGCTTTCTTT

v_call: TRBV6-6
j_call: TRBJ2-1
cdr3_length: 15
d_call: TRBD2
clone_size: -
cdr3_aa: CASSYEGLGDNEQFF
cdr3_nt: TGTGCCAGCAGTTACGAGGGACTAGGGGACAATGAGCAGTTCTTC

v_call: TRBV9
j_call: TRBJ2-2
cdr3_length: 15
d_call: TRBD1
clone_size: -
cdr3_aa: CASSARQGPTGELFF
cdr3_nt: TGTGCCAGCAGCGCGAGACAGGGGCCCACCGGGGAGCTGTTTTTT

v_call: TRBV18
j_call: TRBJ2-2
cdr3_length: 14
d_call: -
clone_size: -
cdr3_aa: CASSQGSSTGELFF
cdr3_nt: TGTGCCAGCTCACAGGGGTCGAGCACCGGGGAGCTGTTTTTT

v_call: TRBV27
j_call: TRBJ1-1
cdr3_length: 13
d_call: -
clone_size: -
cdr3_aa: CASSLISTTEAFF
cdr3_nt: TGTGCCAGCAGTTTAATCTCGACTACTGAAGCTTTCTTT

v_call: TRBV7-9
j_call: TRBJ2-1
cdr3_length: 13
d_call: -
clone_size: -
cdr3_aa: CASSFLQGGEQFF
cdr3_nt: TGTGCCAGCAGCTTCCTACAGGGCGGGGAGCAGTTCTTC

v_call: TRBV7-9
j_call: TRBJ2-7
cdr3_length: 16
d_call: TRBD1
clone_size: once
cdr3_aa: CASSYGPRDRVDEQYF
cdr3_nt: TGTGCCAGCAGTTACGGCCCGCGGGACAGGGTAGACGAGCAGTACTTC

v_call: TRBV7-9
j_call: TRBJ2-1
cdr3_length: 16
d_call: TRBD2
clone_size: -
cdr3_aa: CASSARLAGDRGEQFF
cdr3_nt: TGTGCCAGCAGCGCCCGACTAGCGGGGGACCGAGGGGAGCAGTTCTTC

v_call: TRBV4-3
j_call: TRBJ1-1
cdr3_length: 13
d_call: -
clone_size: -
cdr3_aa: CASSLSPGTEAFF
cdr3_nt: TGCGCCAGCAGCCTTTCCCCGGGGACTGAAGCTTTCTTT

v_call: TRBV28
j_call: TRBJ2-7
cdr3_length: 13
d_call: TRBD1
clone_size: -
cdr3_aa: CACKQGAHYEQYF
cdr3_nt: TGTGCCTGCAAACAGGGGGCACACTACGAGCAGTACTTC

v_call: TRBV7-9
j_call: TRBJ1-2
cdr3_length: 12
d_call: -
clone_size: -
cdr3_aa: CASENRENGYTF
cdr3_nt: TGTGCCAGCGAGAACAGGGAAAATGGCTACACCTTC

v_call: TRBV6-1
j_call: TRBJ1-5
cdr3_length: 15
d_call: TRBD1
clone_size: few
cdr3_aa: CASSKGQNINQPQHF
cdr3_nt: TGTGCCAGCAGTAAGGGACAGAATATCAATCAGCCCCAGCATTTT

v_call: TRBV4-2
j_call: TRBJ2-1
cdr3_length: 11
d_call: -
clone_size: -
cdr3_aa: CASSRDNEQFF
cdr3_nt: TGTGCCAGCAGCCGAGACAATGAGCAGTTCTTC

v_call: TRBV7-8
j_call: TRBJ2-3
cdr3_length: 11
d_call: -
clone_size: -
cdr3_aa: CASSFSDTQYF
cdr3_nt: TGTGCCAGCAGCTTTTCGGATACGCAGTATTTT

v_call: TRBV6-5
j_call: TRBJ2-1
cdr3_length: 14
d_call: -
clone_size: -
cdr3_aa: CASSYSARDNEQFF
cdr3_nt: TGTGCCAGCAGTTACTCGGCTAGAGACAATGAGCAGTTCTTC

v_call: TRBV7-9
j_call: TRBJ1-2
cdr3_length: 15
d_call: -
clone_size: medium-sized
cdr3_aa: CASSPSAGARYGYTF
cdr3_nt: TGTGCCAGCAGCCCCTCGGCAGGGGCGCGATATGGCTACACCTTC

v_call: TRBV4-2
j_call: TRBJ2-7
cdr3_length: 15
d_call: TRBD2
clone_size: medium-sized
cdr3_aa: CASSQDSGSSYEQYF
cdr3_nt: TGTGCCAGCAGCCAAGATAGCGGGAGCTCCTACGAGCAGTACTTC

v_call: TRBV11-2
j_call: TRBJ2-3
cdr3_length: 14
d_call: TRBD2
clone_size: -
cdr3_aa: CASSFRGGTDTQYF
cdr3_nt: TGTGCCAGCAGCTTCCGGGGGGGCACAGATACGCAGTATTTT

v_call: TRBV4-3
j_call: TRBJ1-6
cdr3_length: 18
d_call: TRBD1
clone_size: -
cdr3_aa: CASSLGTGGRVWDSPLHF
cdr3_nt: TGCGCCAGCAGCCTAGGGACAGGGGGCCGAGTATGGGATTCACCCCTCCACTTT

v_call: TRBV7-3
j_call: TRBJ2-7
cdr3_length: 13
d_call: -
clone_size: once
cdr3_aa: CASSLARLNEQYF
cdr3_nt: TGTGCCAGCAGCTTAGCAAGACTGAACGAGCAGTACTTC

v_call: TRBV18
j_call: TRBJ2-5
cdr3_length: 15
d_call: -
clone_size: few
cdr3_aa: CASSPSGVFQETQYF
cdr3_nt: TGTGCCAGCTCACCATCGGGGGTCTTCCAAGAGACCCAGTACTTC

v_call: TRBV29-1
j_call: TRBJ2-7
cdr3_length: 13
d_call: -
clone_size: -
cdr3_aa: CSVVEGDPYEQYF
cdr3_nt: TGCAGCGTAGTAGAGGGGGACCCCTACGAGCAGTACTTC

v_call: TRBV4-3
j_call: TRBJ2-7
cdr3_length: 15
d_call: -
clone_size: -
cdr3_aa: CASSQDRGGAYEQYF
cdr3_nt: TGCGCCAGCAGCCAAGACAGGGGAGGGGCCTACGAGCAGTACTTC

v_call: TRBV4-2
j_call: TRBJ2-7
cdr3_length: 15
d_call: -
clone_size: -
cdr3_aa: CASSQENVGGYEQYF
cdr3_nt: TGTGCCAGCAGCCAAGAGAATGTTGGCGGCTACGAGCAGTACTTC

v_call: TRBV27
j_call: TRBJ2-7
cdr3_length: 14
d_call: -
clone_size: -
cdr3_aa: CASRLLWQGPEQYF
cdr3_nt: TGTGCCAGCAGATTGTTATGGCAGGGGCCCGAGCAGTACTTC

v_call: TRBV7-8
j_call: TRBJ2-3
cdr3_length: 15
d_call: TRBD2
clone_size: -
cdr3_aa: CASSPGLARGDTQYF
cdr3_nt: TGTGCCAGCAGCCCGGGACTAGCGAGGGGGGATACGCAGTATTTT

v_call: TRBV15
j_call: TRBJ2-1
cdr3_length: 13
d_call: TRBD1
clone_size: -
cdr3_aa: CATNTGVGNEQFF
cdr3_nt: TGTGCCACCAACACAGGGGTCGGCAATGAGCAGTTCTTC

v_call: TRBV4-2
j_call: TRBJ2-7
cdr3_length: 15
d_call: -
clone_size: -
cdr3_aa: CASSQEERGGPGQYF
cdr3_nt: TGTGCCAGCAGCCAAGAGGAAAGGGGCGGCCCCGGGCAGTACTTC

v_call: TRBV14
j_call: TRBJ2-7
cdr3_length: 16
d_call: -
clone_size: -
cdr3_aa: CASSHWGEGISYEQYF
cdr3_nt: TGTGCCAGCAGCCATTGGGGCGAAGGAATATCCTACGAGCAGTACTTC

v_call: TRBV29-1
j_call: TRBJ2-2
cdr3_length: 12
d_call: -
clone_size: -
cdr3_aa: CSVPHNTGELFF
cdr3_nt: TGCAGCGTTCCACATAACACCGGGGAGCTGTTTTTT

v_call: TRBV19
j_call: TRBJ1-5
cdr3_length: 13
d_call: -
clone_size: once
cdr3_aa: CAKRQPGDQPQHF
cdr3_nt: TGTGCCAAAAGACAACCTGGCGATCAGCCCCAGCATTTT

v_call: TRBV27
j_call: TRBJ1-1
cdr3_length: 14
d_call: -
clone_size: -
cdr3_aa: CASSSTFGVTEAFF
cdr3_nt: TGTGCCAGCAGCTCTACTTTCGGGGTTACTGAAGCTTTCTTT

v_call: TRBV6-6
j_call: TRBJ1-3
cdr3_length: 14
d_call: -
clone_size: -
cdr3_aa: CASSMGVSGNTIYF
cdr3_nt: TGTGCCAGCAGTATGGGAGTCTCTGGAAACACCATATATTTT

v_call: TRBV27
j_call: TRBJ1-6
cdr3_length: 13
d_call: -
clone_size: -
cdr3_aa: CASSQSYNSPLHF
cdr3_nt: TGTGCCAGCAGTCAGTCCTATAATTCACCCCTCCACTTT

v_call: TRBV7-9
j_call: TRBJ2-7
cdr3_length: 14
d_call: TRBD1
clone_size: -
cdr3_aa: CASSPRDSSYEQYF
cdr3_nt: TGTGCCAGCAGCCCGAGGGACAGCTCCTACGAGCAGTACTTC

v_call: TRBV5-4
j_call: TRBJ2-7
cdr3_length: 13
d_call: -
clone_size: -
cdr3_aa: CASSGAVVREQYF
cdr3_nt: TGTGCCAGCAGCGGGGCCGTGGTGCGCGAGCAGTACTTC

v_call: TRBV7-2
j_call: TRBJ2-3
cdr3_length: 16
d_call: -
clone_size: few
cdr3_aa: CASSFPGGPGEDTQYF
cdr3_nt: TGTGCCAGCAGCTTTCCCGGGGGGCCAGGGGAAGATACGCAGTATTTT

v_call: TRBV25-1
j_call: TRBJ2-7
cdr3_length: 12
d_call: -
clone_size: -
cdr3_aa: CASSESGYEQYF
cdr3_nt: TGTGCCAGCAGTGAGTCAGGCTACGAGCAGTACTTC

v_call: TRBV5-6
j_call: TRBJ2-3
cdr3_length: 15
d_call: TRBD2
clone_size: -
cdr3_aa: CASSPGGTSGDTQYF
cdr3_nt: TGTGCCAGCAGCCCCGGCGGGACTAGCGGAGATACGCAGTATTTT

v_call: TRBV6-4
j_call: TRBJ2-3
cdr3_length: 15
d_call: TRBD2
clone_size: -
cdr3_aa: CATSWRGEGTDTQYF
cdr3_nt: TGTGCCACCTCATGGCGGGGGGAAGGCACAGATACGCAGTATTTT

v_call: TRBV1
j_call: TRBJ2-2
cdr3_length: 16
d_call: -
clone_size: -
cdr3_aa: CTSSQDVRRNTGELFF
cdr3_nt: TGCACCAGCAGCCAAGATGTAAGGAGGAACACCGGGGAGCTGTTTTTT

v_call: TRBV7-9
j_call: TRBJ1-2
cdr3_length: 15
d_call: -
clone_size: -
cdr3_aa: CASSLTSASNYGYTF
cdr3_nt: TGTGCCAGCAGCTTAACTTCAGCGTCTAACTATGGCTACACCTTC

v_call: TRBV29-1
j_call: TRBJ2-5
cdr3_length: 13
d_call: -
clone_size: -
cdr3_aa: CSVGAGSEETQYF
cdr3_nt: TGCAGCGTTGGGGCAGGGTCGGAAGAGACCCAGTACTTC